The 6 T cell receptor beta chains given below trace back to one sample, sequenced in a study of blood T cell repertoires in COVID-19. The repertoire was sequenced with immunoSEQ multiplex PCR; TCRdb's copy has only in-frame clones and lacks some. The sample holds fewer than 200,000 clones, approximately 91% seen once. The sequenced material came from peripheral blood. Source of these receptors: a man aged 18-30 years with COVID-19, enrolled during active disease.

The chain carries TRBV28 and TRBJ1-6, with D perhaps matching TRBD1 (5 bases). Deletions cut 3 bases from V and 7 bases from J, with 13 bases between. CDR3 length equals 15 residues. Germline assignment: CDR1 MDHEN and CDR2 SYDVKM. Here the CDR3 DNA reads TGTGCCAGCAGTTTTTCCGGATCAGGGAATTCACCCCTCCACTTT. Amino acid sequence: CASSFSGSGNSPLHF.

The rearrangement joins TRBV7-9 to TRBJ2-7; D is perhaps TRBD2 (6 bases). V lost 3 bases, J lost 5 bases, and 11 bases lay in between. The CDR3 covers 13 residues. Germline assignment: CDR1 SEHNR and CDR2 FQNEAQ (reference sequence). The CDR3 DNA is TGTGCCAGCAGCTTGGGGCGGAGGGACGAGCAGTACTTC. Translation gives CASSLGRRDEQYF. The full variable domain, rest sourced from reference TRBV7-9 and TRBJ2-7, is DTGVSQNPRHKITKRGQNVTFRCDPISEHNRLYWYRQTLGQGPEFLTYFQNEAQLEKSRLLSDRFSAERPKGSFSTLEIQRTEQGDSAMYLCASSLGRRDEQYFGPGTRLTVT.

The rearrangement uses TRBV27 and TRBJ2-1, with D possibly matching TRBD1 (5 bases). Germline-derived CDR1 and CDR2 are MNHEY and SMNVEV (reference sequence). V was cut by 4 bases and J by 6 bases, with 10 bases left in between. This CDR3 has 13 residues. The CDR3 DNA follows: TGTGCCAGCAGTTCCCTAGGGGCCAATGAGCAGTTCTTC. Its translation is CASSSLGANEQFF.

CDR3 loop: CASSLSPGTVQPQHF. DNA for the CDR3: TGTGCCAGCAGCTTAAGCCCCGGGACAGTACAGCCCCAGCATTTT. This sequence joins TRBV7-2 and TRBJ1-5; 7 bases fit TRBD1. The CDR3 covers 15 residues. From germline, CDR1 is SGHTA and CDR2 FQGNSA. The ends lost 2 bases at V and 7 bases at J; junction bases unmatched: 8.

In its sample, this clone was seen once. The J gene is TRBJ2-2, the V gene TRBV28; 11 nucleotides align to TRBD1. The germline V gene encodes CDR1 MDHEN and CDR2 SYDVKM. J was trimmed by 6 bases and V by 11 bases; bases with no gene match: 5. The CDR3 has 13 amino acids. For the CDR3, the DNA is TGTGCCGTATGGGACAGGGGGGCCGGGGAGCTGTTTTTT. It is translated as CAVWDRGAGELFF.

Details on this clone: Other DNA sequences in this sample translate to the same CDR3. The gene calls are TRBV4-3 and TRBJ1-6; 10 bases fit TRBD1. V gave up 3 bases and J gave up 4 bases; unmatched junction bases: 0. The CDR3 covers 15 residues. Germline loops: CDR1 LGHNA, CDR2 YSLEER. Here the CDR3 DNA reads TGCGCCAGCAGCCAGGACAGGGGGTATAATTCACCCCTCCACTTT. It yields the protein CASSQDRGYNSPLHF.